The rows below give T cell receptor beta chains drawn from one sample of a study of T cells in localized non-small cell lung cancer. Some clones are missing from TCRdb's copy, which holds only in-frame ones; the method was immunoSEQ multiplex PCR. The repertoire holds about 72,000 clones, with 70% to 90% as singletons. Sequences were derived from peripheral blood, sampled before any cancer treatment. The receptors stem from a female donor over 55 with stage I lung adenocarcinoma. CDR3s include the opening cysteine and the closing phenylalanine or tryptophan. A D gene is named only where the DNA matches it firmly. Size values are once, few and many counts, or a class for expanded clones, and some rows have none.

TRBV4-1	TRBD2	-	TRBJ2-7	TGCGCCAGCAGCCGATCGGGACTAGCGGGAGGAACCTACGAGCAGTACTTC	CASSRSGLAGGTYEQYF
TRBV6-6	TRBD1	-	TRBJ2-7	TGTGCCAGCAGTTTAAAGACAGGGCCTTCCTACGAGCAGTACTTC	CASSLKTGPSYEQYF
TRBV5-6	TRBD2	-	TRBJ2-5	TGTGCCAGCAGCTGGAACTCAGCGGGAGGGCCATGGGAGACCCAGTACTTC	CASSWNSAGGPWETQYF
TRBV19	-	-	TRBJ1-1	TGTGCCGGCGCAAGAGGGACTGAAGCTTTCTTT	CAGARGTEAFF
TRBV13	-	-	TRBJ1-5	TGTGCCAGCAGCCGCGGGGGGAGCAATCAGCCCCAGCATTTT	CASSRGGSNQPQHF
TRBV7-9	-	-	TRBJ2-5	TGTGCCAGCAGCTCCCCCCGGACTGCGGAGACCCAGTACTTC	CASSSPRTAETQYF
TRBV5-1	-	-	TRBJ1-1	TGCGCCAGCAGCTTGGAGAGGGGCCCCGGCAAAACCCGGAACACTGAAGCTTTCTTT	CASSLERGPGKTRNTEAFF
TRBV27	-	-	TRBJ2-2	TGTGCCAGCAGTTCCCGGGACAGGGGAGCGGGAGGATATACCGGGGAGCTGTTTTTT	CASSSRDRGAGGYTGELFF
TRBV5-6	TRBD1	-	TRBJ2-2	TGTGCCAGCAGCCCGGATACAGGGGCCGGGGAGCTGTTTTTT	CASSPDTGAGELFF
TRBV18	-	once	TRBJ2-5	TGTGCCAGCTCCTCCAACGGGAACCAAGAGACCCAGTACTTC	CASSSNGNQETQYF
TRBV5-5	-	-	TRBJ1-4	TGTGCCAGCAGCTTAGGGAATGAAAAACTGTTTTTT	CASSLGNEKLFF
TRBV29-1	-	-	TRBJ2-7	TGCAGCGTTGGGGGGACCAGTGTTTCCTACGAGCAGTACTTC	CSVGGTSVSYEQYF
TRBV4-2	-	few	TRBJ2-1	TGTGCCAGCAGCCAAGATAATGAGCAGTTCTTC	CASSQDNEQFF
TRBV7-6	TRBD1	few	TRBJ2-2	TGTGCCAGCAGCTGGACGTACGGGACAGGGGCTGGCGGGGAGCTGTTTTTT	CASSWTYGTGAGGELFF
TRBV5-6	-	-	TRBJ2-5	TGTGCCAGCAGGAAAAGGGGGTGGGAAGAGACCCAGTACTTC	CASRKRGWEETQYF
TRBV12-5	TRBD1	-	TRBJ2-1	TGTGCTAGTGGAGTTACAGGGGGCGGTGGGTTGAGCGCCGAGCAGTTCTTC	CASGVTGGGGLSAEQFF
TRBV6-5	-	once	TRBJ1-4	TGTGCCAGCAGTTACTCCCCAGGAGAAAAACTGTTTTTT	CASSYSPGEKLFF
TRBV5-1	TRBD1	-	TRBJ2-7	TGCGCCAGCAGCAGACAGGGCTACGAGCAGTACTTC	CASSRQGYEQYF